The rows below give T cell receptor beta chains drawn from one sample of a study of OX40 agonist ivuxolimab in advanced cancers. Libraries were prepared by immunoSEQ multiplex PCR; TCRdb keeps only in-frame clonotypes and omits some of them. The sample holds 100,000 to 110,000 clones, roughly 90% seen once. The sample consisted of CD4+ or CD8+ T cells sorted from blood, taken in a trial of the OX40 agonist ivuxolimab. The source of these receptors is an adult with an advanced solid tumor such as melanoma, head and neck, liver or kidney cancer. CDR3s include the opening cysteine and the closing phenylalanine or tryptophan. A D gene is named only where the DNA matches it firmly. Rows may omit the clone size; those that give it use once, few, many or a size class.

V	length	D	J	size	CDR3	DNA
TRBV4-3	16	-	TRBJ2-3	-	CASSQEPGLSTDTQYF	TGCGCCAGCAGCCAAGAGCCCGGACTATCCACAGATACGCAGTATTTT
TRBV7-8	16	TRBD2	TRBJ2-1	-	CASSPATSGRAAEQFF	TGTGCCAGCAGCCCGGCGACTAGCGGGAGGGCCGCTGAGCAGTTCTTC
TRBV11-3	14	-	TRBJ2-7	-	CASSNKGIRDEQYF	TGTGCCAGCAGCAACAAGGGCATCCGGGACGAGCAGTACTTC
TRBV5-6	15	-	TRBJ1-5	-	CASSSGLYSNQPQHF	TGTGCCAGCAGCTCGGGACTTTATAGCAATCAGCCCCAGCATTTT
TRBV29-1	12	-	TRBJ1-1	once	CSVVGGNTEAFF	TGCAGCGTTGTAGGTGGGAACACTGAAGCTTTCTTT
TRBV29-1	14	-	TRBJ1-5	-	CSVARNHSNQPQHF	TGCAGCGTTGCTAGAAACCATAGCAATCAGCCCCAGCATTTT
TRBV30	11	-	TRBJ1-2	few	CAYTYNYGYTF	TGTGCCTACACCTATAACTATGGCTACACCTTC
TRBV18	14	TRBD1	TRBJ1-1	once	CASSPSGQGTEAFF	TGTGCCAGCTCACCGTCGGGACAGGGGACTGAAGCTTTCTTT
TRBV28	15	-	TRBJ1-1	-	CASSFRRPMNTEAFF	TGTGCCAGCAGCTTCAGGAGACCCATGAACACTGAAGCTTTCTTT
TRBV2	14	TRBD1	TRBJ1-2	-	CASNRDSGVSGYTF	TGTGCCAGCAATCGGGACAGCGGAGTTAGCGGCTACACCTTC
TRBV27	14	-	TRBJ2-7	-	CASSLAGPGYEQYF	TGTGCCAGCAGTTTAGCGGGGCCCGGGTACGAGCAGTACTTC
TRBV15	17	TRBD2	TRBJ2-5	-	CATSRAKGLAGGETQYF	TGTGCCACCAGCAGGGCCAAGGGACTAGCGGGAGGAGAGACCCAGTACTTC
TRBV5-8	12	-	TRBJ2-7	-	CASSLGQLEQYF	TGTGCCAGCAGCTTGGGACAACTCGAGCAGTACTTC
TRBV27	17	-	TRBJ2-3	-	CASSRNPESVGTDTQYF	TGTGCCAGCAGTCGGAATCCTGAATCGGTGGGCACAGATACGCAGTATTTT
TRBV5-1	19	TRBD1	TRBJ2-1	-	CASSLRALTPGTGVNEQFF	TGCGCCAGCAGCTTGAGGGCCCTAACCCCCGGGACAGGGGTCAATGAGCAGTTCTTC
TRBV6-5	13	TRBD2	TRBJ2-1	-	CASSLAGHNEQFF	TGTGCCAGCAGCCTAGCGGGGCACAATGAGCAGTTCTTC
TRBV5-5	14	-	TRBJ1-1	-	CASSARTTEGEAFF	TGTGCCAGCAGCGCCCGGACGACAGAGGGTGAAGCTTTCTTT
TRBV4-2	12	TRBD1	TRBJ1-2	-	CASSWGADRVVF	TGTGCCAGCAGCTGGGGGGCCGACAGGGTGGTCTTC
TRBV6-4	15	-	TRBJ1-5	-	CASSADGGGNQPQHF	TGTGCCAGTTCGGCCGATGGGGGCGGAAATCAGCCCCAGCATTTT
TRBV6-6	14	-	TRBJ1-5	-	CASRTSGQNQPQHF	TGTGCCAGCAGGACCTCGGGGCAGAATCAGCCCCAGCATTTT
TRBV18	13	TRBD2	TRBJ2-3	-	CASSAGVADTQYF	TGTGCCAGCTCAGCGGGGGTGGCAGATACGCAGTATTTT
TRBV7-8	16	TRBD2	TRBJ2-1	-	CASSLGGLAGYNEQFF	TGTGCCAGCAGCTTAGGAGGGCTAGCGGGGTACAATGAGCAGTTCTTC
TRBV5-1	14	-	TRBJ2-3	-	CASSFSPSTDTQYF	TGCGCCAGCAGCTTTAGTCCGAGCACAGATACGCAGTATTTT
TRBV7-2	15	-	TRBJ2-1	once	CASSPQGSSYNEQFF	TGTGCCAGCAGCCCTCAGGGGAGCTCCTACAATGAGCAGTTCTTC
TRBV15	18	-	TRBJ2-6	-	CATSRGIPSNSGANVLTF	TGTGCCACCAGCAGAGGTATCCCCAGTAACTCTGGGGCCAACGTCCTGACTTTC
TRBV4-3	16	-	TRBJ2-3	-	CASSQFRGVSTDTQYF	TGCGCCAGCAGCCAATTCAGGGGGGTTAGCACAGATACGCAGTATTTT
TRBV5-4	17	-	TRBJ2-6	-	CASSLRTVNSGANVLTF	TGTGCCAGCAGCTTAAGGACAGTTAATAGTGGGGCCAACGTCCTGACTTTC
TRBV7-9	15	TRBD2	TRBJ2-1	-	CASSFSGRVNNEQFF	TGTGCCAGCAGCTTTAGCGGGAGGGTTAACAATGAGCAGTTCTTC